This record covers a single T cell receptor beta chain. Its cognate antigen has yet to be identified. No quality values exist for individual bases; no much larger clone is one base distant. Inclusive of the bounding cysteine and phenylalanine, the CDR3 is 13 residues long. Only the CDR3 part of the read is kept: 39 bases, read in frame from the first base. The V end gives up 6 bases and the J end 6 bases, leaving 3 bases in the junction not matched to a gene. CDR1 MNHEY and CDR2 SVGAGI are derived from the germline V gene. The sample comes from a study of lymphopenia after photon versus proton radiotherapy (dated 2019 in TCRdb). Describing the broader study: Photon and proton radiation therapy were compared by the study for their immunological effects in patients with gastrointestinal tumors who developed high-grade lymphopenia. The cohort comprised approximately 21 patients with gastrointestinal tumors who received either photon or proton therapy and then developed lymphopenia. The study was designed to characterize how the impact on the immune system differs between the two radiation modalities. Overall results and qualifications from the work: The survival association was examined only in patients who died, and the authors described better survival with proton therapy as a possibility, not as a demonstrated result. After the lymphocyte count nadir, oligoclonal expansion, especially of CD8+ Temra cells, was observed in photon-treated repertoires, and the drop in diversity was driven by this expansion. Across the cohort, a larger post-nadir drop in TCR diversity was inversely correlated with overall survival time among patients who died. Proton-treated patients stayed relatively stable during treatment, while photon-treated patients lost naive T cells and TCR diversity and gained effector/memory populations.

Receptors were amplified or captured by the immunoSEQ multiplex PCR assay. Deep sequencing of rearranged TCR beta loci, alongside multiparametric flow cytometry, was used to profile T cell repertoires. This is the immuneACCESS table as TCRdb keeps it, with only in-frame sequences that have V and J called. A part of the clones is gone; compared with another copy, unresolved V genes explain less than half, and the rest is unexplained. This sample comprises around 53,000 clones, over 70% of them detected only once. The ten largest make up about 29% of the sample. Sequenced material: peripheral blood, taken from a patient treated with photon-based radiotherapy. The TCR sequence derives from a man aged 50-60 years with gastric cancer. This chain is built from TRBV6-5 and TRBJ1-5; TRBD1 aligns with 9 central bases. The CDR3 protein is CASRETGGQPQHF. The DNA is TGTGCCAGCAGAGAGACAGGGGGTCAGCCCCAGCATTTT.